One sample yielded the 21 T cell receptor beta chains listed below, sequenced in a study of blood T cell repertoires in COVID-19. Assay used: immunoSEQ multiplex PCR; TCRdb lists only in-frame clones, some missing. The sample holds about 100,000 clones, roughly 84% seen once. The sequenced sample was peripheral blood. The receptors derive from a man under 40 in a cohort sampled during active COVID-19.

The V gene is TRBV12-5, the J gene TRBJ2-3; possibly TRBD1 for D (5 bases). Germline CDR1 reads LGHNT; CDR2 reads FRNRAP. CDR3 length equals 15 residues. V was clipped by 1 base and J by 2 bases, with 10 bases between them. The CDR3 nucleotides are TGTGCTAGTGGTTTGGGGACACCGAACACAGATACGCAGTATTTT. It is translated as CASGLGTPNTDTQYF.

The CDR3 is CASRKTGGAEYVLTF. CDR3 nucleotides: TGTGCCAGCAGGAAGACAGGGGGCGCGGAGTACGTCCTGACTTTC. V is TRBV7-9 and J is TRBJ2-6; 10 bases are a match to TRBD1. With 6 bases clipped from V and 11 bases from J, the junction kept 10 bases outside the gene matches. The germline V gene encodes CDR1 SEHNR and CDR2 FQNEAQ (reference sequence). CDR3 size: 15 residues.

The chain couples TRBV11-2 to TRBJ2-5, with D perhaps matching TRBD2 (7 bases). Trimming shortened V by 4 bases and J by 7 bases, and 16 bases separated the two germline ends. Germline V gene data show CDR1 as SGHAT and CDR2 as FQNNGV. CDR3 length: 14 amino acids. CDR3 bases: TGTGCCAGCAGCTCTGTGCGGGGGCCTGGGACCCAGTACTTC. Its translation: CASSSVRGPGTQYF.

The chain combines TRBV7-8 with TRBJ2-7; tentative D call: TRBD2 (6 bases). CDR1 is SGHVS and CDR2 is FQNEAQ in the germline V gene. The CDR3 covers 13 residues. The V and J ends lost 3 bases and 4 bases respectively, with 10 bases between them. This chain's CDR3 is CASSFFGGYEQYF. The DNA of the CDR3 is TGTGCCAGCAGCTTTTTTGGGGGGTACGAGCAGTACTTC.

This clone is a singleton in its sample. The chain uses TRBV12-3 or TRBV12-4 and TRBJ1-1; TRBD1 is a possible D gene (5 bases). V dropped 3 bases and J dropped 11 bases, with 13 bases sitting between them. The CDR3 is 12 amino acids. CDR3 DNA: TGTGCCAGCAGTTTTGGGCAGGGTTTGGCTTTCTTT. It translates to CASSFGQGLAFF.

By its share, this clone is medium-sized (0.01 to 0.1%). This sequence joins TRBV7-2 and TRBJ2-7, with D hard to call. The CDR3 runs 14 residues. CDR1 SGHTA and CDR2 FQGNSA come from the germline V gene. The V end lost 1 base, the J end lost 4 bases, and 11 bases lay between the germline ends. CDR3 region: CASSLEWSGYEQYF. CDR3 nucleotides: TGTGCCAGCAGCTTAGAGTGGTCCGGTTACGAGCAGTACTTC. The entire variable domain, with the rest obtained from reference TRBV7-2 and TRBJ2-7, is as follows: GAGVSQSPSNKVTEKGKDVELRCDPISGHTALYWYRQSLGQGLEFLIYFQGNSAPDKSGLPSDRFSAERTGGSVSTLTIQRTQQEDSAVYLCASSLEWSGYEQYFGPGTRLTVT.

The gene calls are TRBV19 and TRBJ1-2; D may be TRBD1 (5 bases). CDR1 is LNHDA, CDR2 SQIVND, per germline (reference sequence). The length of the CDR3 is 14 residues. Between the trimmed V and J ends, which lost 4 bases and 6 bases, there was a span of 15 bases. The CDR3 region has the DNA TGTGCCAGTAGTACACAGACGGCGGGACATGGCTACACCTTC. Its translation is CASSTQTAGHGYTF.

The rearrangement links TRBV3-1 (or the pseudogene TRBV3-2) to TRBJ1-4; tentative D call: TRBD1 (5 bases). Trimming removed 0 bases from V and 10 bases from J, with 15 bases in between. This CDR3 region has 15 residues. CDR1 is LGHDT and CDR2 is YNNKEL in the germline V gene (reference sequence). DNA of the CDR3: TGTGCCAGCAGCCAAGATAATACGCAGGGCGGAAAACTGTTTTTT. It is translated as CASSQDNTQGGKLFF.

The chain carries TRBV9 and TRBJ1-2; perhaps TRBD1 as D (5 bases). From germline, CDR1 is SGDLS and CDR2 YYNGEE. V was shortened by 4 bases and J by 8 bases, with 15 bases between the two germline ends. The CDR3 has 13 residues. This chain's CDR3 is CASSPPGYQGYTF. The CDR3 DNA reads TGTGCCAGCAGCCCACCAGGGTACCAAGGCTACACCTTC.

The V call is TRBV7-2, the J call TRBJ2-1; D unresolved. From germline, CDR1 is SGHTA and CDR2 FQGNSA. The CDR3 runs to 12 residues. With 2 bases removed from V and 8 bases from J, the gap between germline ends came to 7 bases. The CDR3 sequence is CASSLPLDEQFF. DNA for the CDR3: TGTGCCAGCAGCTTACCGTTAGATGAGCAGTTCTTC.

This clone was counted between two and nine times. The chain carries TRBV27 and TRBJ2-3, with D possibly being TRBD2 (7 bases). Trimming left V 8 bases short and J 6 bases short, with 21 bases between. Germline V gene sequence: CDR1 MNHEY, CDR2 SMNVEV (reference sequence). The CDR3 consists of 15 residues. The CDR3 nucleotides are TGTGCCAGCGGTTCAATCCGGGGGGCCCGGGATACGCAGTATTTT. Translating it yields CASGSIRGARDTQYF.

The chain has TRBV7-2 and TRBJ2-1, with D hard to call. Between the trimmed V and J ends, which lost 5 bases and 9 bases, there was a span of 8 bases. CDR1 is SGHTA, CDR2 FQGNSA, per germline. The CDR3 has 11 residues. CDR3 loop: CASSRVVEQFF. The CDR3 nucleotides read TGTGCCAGCAGCCGTGTAGTTGAGCAGTTCTTC.

This clone was recorded only once. The gene calls are TRBV19 and TRBJ2-4, with 10 bases matching TRBD2. This CDR3 region has 18 residues. V gave up 4 bases and J gave up 1 base; unmatched junction bases: 10. Germline values: CDR1 LNHDA, CDR2 SQIVND (reference sequence). CDR3 DNA sequence: TGTGCCAGTAGTACCTCATTAGCGGGGGGCGGGGCCAAAAACATTCAGTACTTC. This encodes CASSTSLAGGGAKNIQYF.

The CDR3 loop reads CASITVANTGELFF. The CDR3 DNA sequence: TGTGCCAGTATCACGGTTGCGAACACCGGGGAGCTGTTTTTT. This chain connects TRBV19 to TRBJ2-2; D is undetermined. Germline V CDR1 and CDR2: LNHDA, SQIVND (reference sequence). This CDR3 spans 14 amino acids. The V end lost 7 bases, the J end lost 0 bases, and 9 bases lay between the germline ends.

The chain carries TRBV28 and TRBJ2-5, with a weak D call TRBD1 (6 bases). The V end lost 8 bases, the J end lost 9 bases, and 22 bases lay between the germline ends. There are 14 residues in the CDR3. Per germline, CDR1 MDHEN and CDR2 SYDVKM. The CDR3 nucleotides read TGTGCCAGCTTCCAACAGGGCGCCCGTGGGGCCCAGTACTTC. Its protein is CASFQQGARGAQYF.

V usage is TRBV6-1 and J usage is TRBJ2-7, with 15 bases fitting TRBD2. Unmatched junction bases numbered 12, after V lost 4 bases and J lost 5 bases. This CDR3 has 18 residues. Germline V gene lookup returns CDR1 MNHNS and CDR2 SASEGT. This CDR3 reads CASSVINRGLAGGNEQYF. The DNA of the CDR3 is TGTGCCAGCAGTGTCATAAACCGGGGACTAGCGGGGGGCAACGAGCAGTACTTC.

V and J are TRBV6-1 and TRBJ1-4, with 7 nucleotides matching TRBD1. The CDR3 consists of 18 residues. The V gene's germline CDR1 is MNHNS and CDR2 SASEGT. J lost 8 bases, V lost 2 bases, and 17 bases had no gene match. CDR3 in amino acids: CASSERHTLGGAEEKLFF. The CDR3 DNA follows: TGTGCCAGCAGTGAACGTCACACTTTAGGGGGCGCGGAAGAAAAACTGTTTTTT.

The J gene is TRBJ2-3, the V gene TRBV7-2; TRBD1 matches at 7 bases. The germline CDR1 and CDR2 sequences are SGHTA and FQGNSA. The CDR3 runs 15 residues. V lost 1 base to trimming and J lost 5 bases; unmatched junction nucleotides: 6. The CDR3 region has the DNA TGTGCCAGCAGCTTAGTCGTGAGGGGGCTAGATACGCAGTATTTT. This encodes CASSLVVRGLDTQYF.

This chain joins TRBV2 and TRBJ2-3, with 9 bases fitting TRBD1. The V segment lost 7 bases and the J segment 4 bases; nucleotides outside the gene matches: 6. Germline V gene lookup returns CDR1 SNHLY and CDR2 FYNNEI. The CDR3 sequence is 14 residues long. The CDR3, as DNA: TGTGCCAGCAAGGACAGGGGATATTCAGATACGCAGTATTTT. It codes for CASKDRGYSDTQYF.

This clone was counted once. V usage is TRBV30 and J usage is TRBJ2-1, with 8 bases lining up with TRBD2. The V gene end was trimmed by 3 bases and the J gene end by 14 bases; junction bases not matched to a gene: 12. Germline CDR1 reads GTSNPN; CDR2 reads SVGIG (reference sequence). The CDR3 has 13 residues. The CDR3 sequence is CAWSILREGDEFF. CDR3 nucleotides: TGTGCCTGGAGCATCCTCCGGGAGGGGGACGAGTTCTTC.

V and J are TRBV29-1 and TRBJ1-2; 10 bases line up with TRBD1. Losses at the gene ends were 6 bases for V and 2 bases for J; bases not matched to a gene: 6. The CDR3 length is 14 residues. From germline, CDR1 is SQVTM and CDR2 ANQGSEA. The CDR3 is CSVAGDRGNYGYTF. CDR3 sequence (DNA): TGCAGCGTCGCCGGGGACAGGGGCAACTATGGCTACACCTTC.